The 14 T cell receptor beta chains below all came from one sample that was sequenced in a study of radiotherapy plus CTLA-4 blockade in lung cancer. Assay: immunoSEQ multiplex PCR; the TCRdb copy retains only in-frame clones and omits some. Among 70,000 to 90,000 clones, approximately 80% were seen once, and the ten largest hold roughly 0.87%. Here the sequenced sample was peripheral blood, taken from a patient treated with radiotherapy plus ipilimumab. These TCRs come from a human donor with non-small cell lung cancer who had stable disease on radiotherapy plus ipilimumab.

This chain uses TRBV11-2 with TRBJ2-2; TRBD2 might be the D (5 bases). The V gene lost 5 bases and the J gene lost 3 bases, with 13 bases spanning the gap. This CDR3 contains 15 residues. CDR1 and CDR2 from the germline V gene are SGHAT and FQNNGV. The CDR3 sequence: CASSERTFDTGELFF. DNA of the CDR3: TGTGCCAGCAGCGAAAGGACTTTCGACACCGGGGAGCTGTTTTTT.

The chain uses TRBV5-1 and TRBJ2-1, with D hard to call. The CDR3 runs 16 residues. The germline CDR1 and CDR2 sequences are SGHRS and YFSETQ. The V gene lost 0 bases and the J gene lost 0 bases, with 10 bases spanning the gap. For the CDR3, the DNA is TGCGCCAGCAGCTTGGATACCCCGAGCTCCTACAATGAGCAGTTCTTC. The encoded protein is CASSLDTPSSYNEQFF. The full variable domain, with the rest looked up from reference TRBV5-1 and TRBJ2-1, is KAGVTQTPRYLIKTRGQQVTLSCSPISGHRSVSWYQQTPGQGLQFLFEYFSETQRNKGNFPGRFSGRQFSNSRSEMNVSTLELGDSALYLCASSLDTPSSYNEQFFGPGTRLTVL.

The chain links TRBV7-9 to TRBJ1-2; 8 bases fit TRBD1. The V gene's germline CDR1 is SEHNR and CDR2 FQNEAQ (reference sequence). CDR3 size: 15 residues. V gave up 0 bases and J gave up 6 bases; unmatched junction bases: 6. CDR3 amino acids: CASSLASRTGNGYTF. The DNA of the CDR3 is TGTGCCAGCAGCTTAGCGTCCAGGACAGGGAATGGCTACACCTTC.

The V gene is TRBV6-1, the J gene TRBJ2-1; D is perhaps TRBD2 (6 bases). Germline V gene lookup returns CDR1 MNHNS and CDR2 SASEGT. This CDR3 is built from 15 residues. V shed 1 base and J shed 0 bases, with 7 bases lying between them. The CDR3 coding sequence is TGTGCCAGCAGTGAAGTCGGGGGCTCCTACAATGAGCAGTTCTTC. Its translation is CASSEVGGSYNEQFF.

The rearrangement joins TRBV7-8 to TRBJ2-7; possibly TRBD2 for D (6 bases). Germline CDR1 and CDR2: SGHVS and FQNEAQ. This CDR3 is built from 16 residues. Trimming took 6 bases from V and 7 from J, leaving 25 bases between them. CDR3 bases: TGTGCCAGCAGTCTTGGGACGGGAGCTGGGCGGGAAGAGCAGTACTTC. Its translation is CASSLGTGAGREEQYF.

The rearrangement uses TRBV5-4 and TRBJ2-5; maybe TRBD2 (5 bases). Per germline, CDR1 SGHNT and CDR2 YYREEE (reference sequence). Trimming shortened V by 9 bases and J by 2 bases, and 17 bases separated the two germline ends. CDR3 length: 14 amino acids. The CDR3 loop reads CATSLNGIQETQYF. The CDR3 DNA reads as TGTGCCACGTCTTTAAACGGGATTCAAGAGACCCAGTACTTC.

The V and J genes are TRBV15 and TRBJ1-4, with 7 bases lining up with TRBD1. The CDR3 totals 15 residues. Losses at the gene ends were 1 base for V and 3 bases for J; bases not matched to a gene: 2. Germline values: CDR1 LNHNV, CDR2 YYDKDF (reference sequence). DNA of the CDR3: TGTGCCACCAGCAGAGCCGGGACAGCTAATGAAAAACTGTTTTTT. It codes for CATSRAGTANEKLFF.

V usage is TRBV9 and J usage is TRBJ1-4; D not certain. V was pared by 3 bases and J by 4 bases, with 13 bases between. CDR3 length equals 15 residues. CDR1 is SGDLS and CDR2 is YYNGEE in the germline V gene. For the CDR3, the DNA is TGTGCCAGCAGCGATCGGACGGGAATTAATGAAAAACTGTTTTTT. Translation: CASSDRTGINEKLFF.

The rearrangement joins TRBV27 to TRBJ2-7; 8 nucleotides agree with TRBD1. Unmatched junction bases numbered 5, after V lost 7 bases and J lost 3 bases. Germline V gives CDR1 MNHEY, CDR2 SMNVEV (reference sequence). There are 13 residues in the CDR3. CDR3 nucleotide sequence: TGTGCCAGCACAGGGGGCGAGTACTACGAGCAGTACTTC. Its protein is CASTGGEYYEQYF.

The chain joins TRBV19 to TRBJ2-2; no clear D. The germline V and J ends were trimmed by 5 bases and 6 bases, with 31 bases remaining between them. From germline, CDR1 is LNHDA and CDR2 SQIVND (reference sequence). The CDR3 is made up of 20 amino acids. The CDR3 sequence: CASSSRPALVAATRSGELFF. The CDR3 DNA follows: TGTGCCAGTAGTTCCCGGCCTGCTCTAGTCGCGGCCACGCGCTCCGGGGAGCTGTTTTTT.

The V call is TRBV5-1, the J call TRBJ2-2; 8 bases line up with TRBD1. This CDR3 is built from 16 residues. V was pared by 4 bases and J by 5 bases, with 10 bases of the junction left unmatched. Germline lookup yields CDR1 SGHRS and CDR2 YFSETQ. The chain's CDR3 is CASSLGQGVRTGELFF. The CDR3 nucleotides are TGCGCCAGCAGCCTCGGACAGGGAGTAAGGACCGGGGAGCTGTTTTTT.

CDR3 sequence reads: CASSWRGQGKDSPLHF. CDR3 nucleotide sequence: TGTGCCAGCAGCTGGCGGGGACAGGGAAAGGATTCACCCCTCCACTTT. This chain connects TRBV11-2 to TRBJ1-6; 9 positions agree with TRBD1. V was pared by 4 bases and J by 8 bases, with 9 bases of the junction left unmatched. The CDR3 length is 16 residues. Germline CDR1 is SGHAT and CDR2 is FQNNGV.

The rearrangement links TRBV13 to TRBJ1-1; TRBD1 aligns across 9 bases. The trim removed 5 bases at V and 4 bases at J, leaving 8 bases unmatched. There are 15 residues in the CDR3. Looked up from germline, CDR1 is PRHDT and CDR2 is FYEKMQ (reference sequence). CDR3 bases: TGTGCCAGCAGCCGGACAGGGGCGATGAGCACTGAAGCTTTCTTT. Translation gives CASSRTGAMSTEAFF.

The CDR3 sequence: CASSESTGVAQYF. CDR3 nucleotides: TGCGCCAGCAGTGAGTCAACTGGGGTAGCGCAGTATTTT. The chain carries TRBV10-2 and TRBJ2-3, with unresolved D. The CDR3 runs 13 residues. The germline gives CDR1 WSHSY, CDR2 SAAADI. The germline V and J ends were trimmed by 0 bases and 10 bases, with 11 bases remaining between them.